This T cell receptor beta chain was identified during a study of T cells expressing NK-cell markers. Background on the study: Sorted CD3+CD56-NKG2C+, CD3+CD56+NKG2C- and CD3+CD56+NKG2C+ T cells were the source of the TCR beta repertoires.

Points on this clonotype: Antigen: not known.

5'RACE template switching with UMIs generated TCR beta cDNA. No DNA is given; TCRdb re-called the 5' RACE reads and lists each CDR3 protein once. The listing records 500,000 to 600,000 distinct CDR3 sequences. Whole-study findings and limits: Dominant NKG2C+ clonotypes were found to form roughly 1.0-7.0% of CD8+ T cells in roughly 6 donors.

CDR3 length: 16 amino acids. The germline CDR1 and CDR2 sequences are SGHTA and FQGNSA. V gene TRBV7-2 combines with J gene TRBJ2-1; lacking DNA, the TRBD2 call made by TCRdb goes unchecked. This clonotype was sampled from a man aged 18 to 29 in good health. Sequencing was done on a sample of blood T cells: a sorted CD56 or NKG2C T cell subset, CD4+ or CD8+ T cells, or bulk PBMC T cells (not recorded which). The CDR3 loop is CASSLISGLAGDEQFF.